This T cell receptor (beta chain) was recorded in a study of cytomegalovirus exposure and HLA in healthy donors. Primers: 60 Vbeta forward and 13 Jbeta reverse. TCRdb keeps only in-frame clones here, not all; method: immunoSEQ multiplex PCR. There are 170,000 or so clones in the sample; roughly 80% occur only once, and around 1.9% lies in the top ten. The germline V gene encodes CDR1 DFQATT and CDR2 SNEGSKA (reference sequence). Trimming cost V 5 bases and J 2 bases, with 6 bases left between them. This CDR3 comprises 11 residues. Concerning this clone: Its specificity is unknown. This same CDR3 is encoded by further DNA sequences in the sample.

Study conclusions and caveats: TCR beta chain V- and J-gene trimming was linked, in a later analysis, to a missense variant in DCLRE1C. It was reportedly the case that the classifier diagnosed cytomegalovirus status with high specificity and sensitivity.

The rearrangement uses TRBV20-1 and TRBJ1-1; no clear D. Material for sequencing was PBMCs. This receptor was taken from a man aged 18 to 29 in good health and CMV-seronegative. The CDR3 loop is CSALRNTEAFF. The CDR3 region has the DNA TGCAGTGCTCTCCGTAACACTGAAGCTTTCTTT.